This T cell receptor (beta chain) appears in the sequencing data of a study of T cells after yellow fever vaccination (dated by TCRdb to 2018 to 2020). Study-wide context: The SMART-Seq v4 Ultra Low Input RNA kit was used to prepare libraries from fractions with low cell numbers. Two healthy male donors made up the cohort, one aged 18 to 29 years and the other aged 30 to 39 years. Blood was drawn at multiple timepoints before and after primary and secondary immunization, with bulk PBMC replicates and cell subsets isolated. To track T-cell clones before and after primary and booster YFV17D yellow fever vaccination, bulk TCR alpha and beta repertoires were sequenced longitudinally.

What the study reported, not specific to this receptor: The secondary T-cell response was weaker than the primary response but faster, peaking on day 5 instead of day 15. Because abundant contaminating clonotypes from the bulk population could be contained in FACS-sorted repertoires, computational filtering was required. A small fraction of clonotypes appeared in both the CD4 and CD8 compartments, likely as a result of convergent recombination. Most clones expanded after primary vaccination were re-detected after the booster (96% of CD4 and around nine tenths of CD8), suggesting broad memory maintenance. The study included only a couple of donors, which limits how far the findings can be generalized.

Data came from an Illumina NovaSeq 6000. TCR cDNA was synthesized by 5'RACE template switching, through which a universal primer site and unique molecular identifiers were introduced. Priming of cDNA synthesis was performed from both the TCR alpha and TCR beta constant segments. Libraries were amplified in two PCR steps, with sample barcodes and sequencing adapters added in the second step. Sequencing of the libraries was done on either Illumina HiSeq 2500 (2x100 bp) or NovaSeq (2x150 bp). The source study handled its data this way. Demultiplexing of reads and collapsing into UMI consensus sequences were performed with MIGEC, and V(D)J alignment was carried out with MiXCR. Clonotypes responding to the vaccine were identified with edgeR on replicate PBMC samples, with the criteria of FDR below 0.01 and a log2 fold change above 5 up to day 15. Bulk clonotypes were assigned CD4 or CD8 identity according to which sequenced CD4 or CD8 repertoire held them at higher abundance. TCRdb took the public reads, trimmed them with fastp at Q25, ran MiXCR for clone calling and kept in-frame beta chains. Duplicate CDR3 protein sequences are folded into a single record with the most common DNA and genes. These V and J calls are TCRdb output, not the study's own analysis. The sample contains 350,000 to 450,000 distinct CDR3 sequences, roughly a sixth of them found a single time. The ten most abundant clones make up around 17% of the sample.

About this clonotype itself: Which antigen it targets is not known. Base-call qualities are not available, and no considerably larger clone is one nucleotide away.

The treatment or condition label of this sample denotes: live attenuated yellow fever vaccine strain. At each blood-draw timepoint, two biological replicates of bulk PBMCs were obtained. A standard Ficoll-Paque protocol was used to isolate PBMCs from peripheral blood. RNA was extracted with TriZol from bulk PBMCs, CD4 and CD8 fractions, and dextramer-positive and dextramer-negative fractions. V is clipped by 4 bases and J by 4 bases, and the sequence between their germline boundaries is 12 bases long. Including the terminal cysteine and phenylalanine, the CDR3 comprises 14 residues. Only the CDR3 part of the read is kept: 42 bases, read in frame from the first base. CDR1 and CDR2 (SGHVS, FNYEAQ) derive from the germline V gene.

The sequence derives from a man aged 18 to 30 who received the YFV17D yellow fever vaccine. Sequenced here: PBMCs, sampled before the yellow fever booster vaccination. The chain uses TRBV7-6 and TRBJ2-3; the D gene is possibly TRBD1, with 6 bases matching. The nucleotide sequence is given as TGTGCCAGCAGCTCTTTGGACAGACCAGATACGCAGTATTTT. Translated, this gives CASSSLDRPDTQYF. Full variable domain (CDR3 extended with the reference TRBV7-6 and TRBJ2-3 proteins): GAGVSQSPRYKVTKRGQDVALRCDPISGHVSLYWYRQALGQGPEFLTYFNYEAQQDKSGLPNDRFSAERPEGSISTLTIQRTEQRDSAMYRCASSSLDRPDTQYFGPGTRLTVL.